The 19 T cell receptor beta chains presented below share a single source sample, sequenced in a study of CD8 T cells in Susac syndrome. Random hexamers primed reverse transcription of about 0.45 to 1 ug RNA. TCRdb processed the immunoSEQ multiplex PCR reads anew with MiXCR; each CDR3 protein has one entry. This sample yields around 180,000 distinct CDR3 sequences, of which about 94% are seen a single time; roughly 0.094% belongs to the top ten. The sequencing input was CD4+ T cells from PBMCs. The receptors here all came from a human donor with multiple sclerosis.

The gene calls are TRBV19 and TRBJ2-2, with TRBD2 matching 9 bases. CDR1 LNHDA and CDR2 SQIVND come from the germline V gene (reference sequence). This CDR3 contains 16 residues. The junction had 5 bases not matched to a gene; V was cut back by 6 bases and J by 0 bases. This chain's CDR3 is CASSRLAVTNTGELFF. As DNA, the CDR3 is TGTGCCAGTAGCAGACTAGCGGTTACGAACACCGGGGAGCTGTTTTTT.

This chain uses TRBV18 with TRBJ1-1; no definite D call. The length of the CDR3 is 14 residues. Germline V CDR1 and CDR2: KGHSH, LQKENI. The V end lost 5 bases, the J end lost 5 bases, and 15 bases lay between the germline ends. CDR3 amino acids: CASSRITPGTEAFF. CDR3 DNA: TGTGCCAGCTCAAGGATCACCCCGGGGACTGAAGCTTTCTTT.

The rearrangement joins TRBV28 to TRBJ1-5, with no clear D. The germline V gene encodes CDR1 MDHEN and CDR2 SYDVKM. Between the trimmed V and J ends, which lost 5 bases and 4 bases, there was a span of 15 bases. CDR3 length equals 15 residues. This chain's CDR3 is CASSPADGYNQPQHF. CDR3 nucleotides: TGTGCCAGCAGTCCCGCGGACGGATATAATCAGCCCCAGCATTTT.

The rearrangement joins TRBV28 to TRBJ1-2; D remains ambiguous. V was cut by 1 base and J by 8 bases, with 11 bases left in between. Germline CDR1 MDHEN, CDR2 SYDVKM. This CDR3 region has 13 residues. DNA of the CDR3: TGTGCCAGCAGTTTATCGCAGGTGCGGGGCTACACCTTC. Encoded protein: CASSLSQVRGYTF.

A single count supports this clonotype. This rearrangement joins TRBV2 to TRBJ1-2, with 9 nucleotides matching TRBD1. Trimming at V came to 8 bases and at J to 5 bases, leaving 12 bases not matched to a gene. The CDR3 runs to 15 residues. Germline V gene sequence: CDR1 SNHLY, CDR2 FYNNEI. The CDR3 is CASDRDRGIWYGYTF. CDR3 nucleotide sequence: TGTGCCAGCGACCGCGACAGGGGGATTTGGTATGGCTACACCTTC. The whole variable domain, remainder taken from reference TRBV2 and TRBJ1-2, is EPEVTQTPSHQVTQMGQEVILRCVPISNHLYFYWYRQILGQKVEFLVSFYNNEISEKSEIFDDQFSVERPDGSNFTLKIRSTKLEDSAMYFCASDRDRGIWYGYTFGSGTRLTVV.

DNA of the CDR3: TGCGCCAGCAGTCAATCGTGGAGAGGGAAAAACCACGAGCAGTACTTC. Residues: CASSQSWRGKNHEQYF. This chain joins TRBV23-1 and TRBJ2-7; perhaps TRBD2 as D (5 bases). TRBV23-1 is given ORF status, its function remaining uncertain. V was cut by 0 bases and J by 5 bases, with 17 bases left in between. The CDR3 covers 16 residues.

For the CDR3, the DNA is TGTGCCAGCAGTTCCGCCTCCCTCCCGTATGGCTACACCTTC. Protein sequence: CASSSASLPYGYTF. The gene calls are TRBV12-3 or TRBV12-4 and TRBJ1-2; D unclear. The CDR3 consists of 14 residues. V lost 4 bases to trimming and J lost 5 bases, with 14 bases between them.

The chain joins TRBV2 to TRBJ2-7; tentatively, D is TRBD1 or TRBD2 (5 bases each). CDR1 SNHLY and CDR2 FYNNEI come from the germline V gene. The CDR3 has 15 amino acids. Trimming stripped 6 bases from V and 2 bases from J, with 17 bases between. CDR3 sequence reads: CASSRVGAGPYEQYF. The CDR3 nucleotides read TGTGCCAGCAGCAGGGTGGGAGCAGGTCCCTACGAGCAGTACTTC.

This clonotype occurred a few times. This chain uses TRBV29-1 with TRBJ2-3; D unresolved. Germline V gene lookup returns CDR1 SQVTM and CDR2 ANQGSEA. V gave up 8 bases and J gave up 4 bases, with 13 bases separating them. The CDR3 loop spans 12 amino acids. Written as DNA, the CDR3 is TGCAGCCCCAGCGCCCATCCAGATACGCAGTATTTT. This gives the protein CSPSAHPDTQYF.

The V gene is TRBV24-1, the J gene TRBJ2-7, with 7 bases fitting TRBD1. The CDR3 length is 13 residues. Germline V lookup: CDR1 KGHDR, CDR2 SFDVKD. V lost 10 bases and J lost 0; bases outside the gene matches: 5. The CDR3 bases are TGTGCCACTTCGGACAGGCTCTCCTACGAGCAGTACTTC. It specifies CATSDRLSYEQYF.

The CDR3 sequence is CASSTQRFPTDTQYF. DNA of the CDR3: TGTGCCAGCAGCACCCAGCGGTTCCCCACAGATACGCAGTATTTT. The rearrangement uses TRBV5-6 and TRBJ2-3, with a possible D match to TRBD2 (5 bases). The V gene's germline CDR1 is SGHDT and CDR2 YYEEEE. V was shortened by 4 bases and J by 2 bases, with 14 bases between the two germline ends. The CDR3 covers 15 residues.

This rearrangement joins TRBV18 to TRBJ1-2; 8 bases align to TRBD1. J was trimmed by 6 bases and V by 3 bases; bases with no gene match: 6. This CDR3 region has 14 residues. From germline, CDR1 is KGHSH and CDR2 LQKENI. The CDR3 loop reads CASSPGTGSDGYTF. The CDR3 nucleotides read TGTGCCAGCTCACCTGGGACAGGTTCGGATGGCTACACCTTC.

The V call is TRBV12-3 or TRBV12-4, the J call TRBJ2-3; D might be TRBD1 or TRBD2, each matching 5 bases. CDR3 size: 14 residues. Trimming pared 7 bases from V and 2 bases from J, leaving 13 bases between. CDR3 residues: CASMTRGYTDTQYF. The CDR3 DNA reads as TGTGCCAGCATGACGAGGGGTTACACAGATACGCAGTATTTT.

The V and J genes are TRBV2 and TRBJ2-4, with TRBD1 matching 7 bases. Germline V CDR1 and CDR2: SNHLY, FYNNEI. With 8 bases clipped from V and 6 bases from J, the junction kept 10 bases outside the gene matches. The length of the CDR3 is 14 residues. As DNA, the CDR3 is TGTGCCAGCGCGAGGGGGACAGACGGAAACATTCAGTACTTC. Amino acid sequence: CASARGTDGNIQYF.

The rearrangement links TRBV28 to TRBJ2-7; 7 bases align to TRBD1. Trimming removed 6 bases from V and 2 bases from J; junction bases left unmatched: 10. Germline V gene lookup returns CDR1 MDHEN and CDR2 SYDVKM. This CDR3 is built from 15 residues. CDR3 sequence: CASRGNRGRTYEQYF. DNA for the CDR3: TGTGCCAGCAGGGGGAACAGGGGCCGTACCTACGAGCAGTACTTC.

The chain employs TRBV30 and TRBJ2-7; 9 bases fit TRBD1. The CDR3 totals 14 residues. Germline CDR1 GTSNPN, CDR2 SVGIG (reference sequence). The J segment lost 3 bases and the V segment lost 5 bases, leaving 8 bases of the junction unmatched. In nucleotides, the CDR3 is TGTGCCTGGGCCCGACAGGGGGACTTCTACGAGCAGTACTTC. Translated, it gives CAWARQGDFYEQYF.

This sequence joins TRBV4-1 and TRBJ2-7, with unresolved D. V was cut by 1 base and J by 4 bases, with 5 bases left in between. The CDR3 length is 12 residues. Germline V gives CDR1 MGHRA, CDR2 YSYEKL. CDR3 sequence (DNA): TGCGCCAGCAGCCAAGGGGCGTACGAGCAGTACTTC. Translation gives CASSQGAYEQYF.

The chain couples TRBV27 to TRBJ2-7, with 7 bases identical to TRBD2. The germline gives CDR1 MNHEY, CDR2 SMNVEV (reference sequence). V shed 4 bases, J shed 3 bases, and the junction held 6 bases outside the gene matches. The CDR3 contains 14 residues. CDR3 protein: CASSSPGRNYEQYF. CDR3 bases: TGTGCCAGCAGTTCTCCCGGGAGGAACTACGAGCAGTACTTC.

The chain carries TRBV29-1 and TRBJ1-1; the D is unclear. The CDR3 runs 14 residues. V was pared by 4 bases and J by 4 bases, with 16 bases between. Germline CDR1 SQVTM, CDR2 ANQGSEA. In DNA form, the CDR3 reads TGCAGCGTTGCCCAGGATTCAGGATTCACTGAAGCTTTCTTT. Protein product: CSVAQDSGFTEAFF.